Sequencing of this TCR beta chain was carried out in a study of PD-L1 blockade in urothelial cancer. About the research overall: A median of roughly 150,000 T cells was found in the blood samples. Overall study results and limits: Greater 3-week expansion of tumor-associated blood clones was recorded for durable-benefit patients.

This clone was found a few times. Its antigen remains unidentified. Patients had urothelial carcinoma that was locally advanced or metastatic. Between 1 and 8 samples per patient were obtained, pretreatment and on-treatment. Sequencing used immunoSEQ multiplex PCR; TCRdb keeps in-frame clones, though not all of them. The table lists about 40,000 clones, approximately 83% of them singletons. The CDR3 consists of 11 residues. With 10 bases clipped from V and 5 bases from J, the junction kept 2 bases outside the gene matches. Germline values: CDR1 MNHNS, CDR2 SASEGT. This receptor was obtained from a man between 60 and 70 years old with urothelial cancer. The material sequenced was PBMCs, taken around atezolizumab (anti-PD-L1) treatment. The chain links TRBV6-1 to TRBJ1-5, with 7 bases aligning to TRBD1. CDR3 amino acids: CATQGDQPQHF. For the CDR3, the DNA is TGTGCCACCCAGGGGGATCAGCCCCAGCATTTT.